This TCR beta chain came from a study of technical replicates of blood from several donors. This CDR3 spans 18 amino acids. V shed 4 bases and J 0 bases; nucleotides not matched to a gene: 9. Germline V CDR1 and CDR2: SGDLS, YYNGEE. The repertoire was sequenced with immunoSEQ multiplex PCR; TCRdb's copy has only in-frame clones and lacks some. Of tens of thousands of clones listed, about 90% are singletons. This chain links TRBV9 with TRBJ2-5, with 13 bases lining up with TRBD2. This TCR derives from a human donor in good health. Sequencing was performed on T cells isolated from PBMCs. The CDR3 DNA reads TGTGCCAGCAGCTCCGGACTAGCGGGAGCGAGGTACCAAGAGACCCAGTACTTC. It codes for CASSSGLAGARYQETQYF.